Listed here are 9 T cell receptor beta chains from one sample, sequenced in a study of blood T cells in healthy people across ages. A J-beta primer mix and a sample-barcoded 5' primer were used in a second PCR of roughly 7 to 12 cycles. Each CDR3 protein gets one entry after TCRdb re-called the 5' RACE reads with MiXCR. Counted here are over 600,000 distinct CDR3 sequences, roughly 20% occurring once; the ten biggest clones make up roughly 3.9%. Specimen: blood. The receptors derive from a man between 65 and 79 years old in good health.

The chain has TRBV6-6 and TRBJ2-7, with D possibly TRBD1 on 6 matching bases. Per germline, CDR1 MNHNY and CDR2 SVGAGI (reference sequence). The CDR3 covers 13 residues. The V gene lost 10 bases and the J gene lost 1 base, with 14 bases spanning the gap. In DNA form, the CDR3 reads TGTGCCACCACCTACAGGGCTTCCTACGAGCAGTACTTC. Translation: CATTYRASYEQYF.

As for this clonotype: Its ends do not fully match the called genes, so a read error is possible. The J gene is TRBJ2-1, the V gene TRBV29-1; D gene unclear. CDR1 is SQVTM, CDR2 ANQGSEA, per germline. This CDR3 spans 11 amino acids. CDR3 residues: CGVRSGSEQFF. The CDR3 DNA reads TGCGGCGTCAGAAGTGGTTCAGAGCAGTTCTTC.

The sample holds a few counts of this clonotype. V gene TRBV7-8 combines with J gene TRBJ2-5; D is undetermined. TRBJ2-7 explains the end of the DNA better; the J call may be wrong. The CDR3 spans 13 residues. Germline V gene data show CDR1 as SGHVS and CDR2 as FQNEAQ. The CDR3 reads CASSFDGAYEQYF. CDR3 coding DNA: TGTGCCAGCAGCTTCGACGGAGCCTACGAGCAGTACTTC.

This clonotype was seen many times. This rearrangement joins TRBV9 to TRBJ2-1; 9 bases are shared with TRBD2. Germline V gene data show CDR1 as SGDLS and CDR2 as YYNGEE. The CDR3 is 17 amino acids. Trimming cost V 0 bases and J 9 bases; bases outside gene matches: 13. CDR3 bases: TGTGCCAGCAGCGTAGGGGCTGCGGGAGGGAGGCATAGTGAGCAGTTCTTC. This gives the protein CASSVGAAGGRHSEQFF.

The sample holds a few counts of this clonotype. This chain connects TRBV20-1 to TRBJ1-1; D ambiguous. Germline V lookup: CDR1 DFQATT, CDR2 SNEGSKA (reference sequence). V was cut by 6 bases and J by 3 bases, with 14 bases left in between. There are 13 residues in the CDR3. CDR3 amino acids: CSAGPVWDTEAFF. The CDR3 nucleotides are TGCAGTGCCGGGCCCGTTTGGGACACTGAAGCTTTCTTT.

This clonotype was counted between two and nine times. The chain is built from TRBV6-2 or TRBV6-3 and TRBJ2-3; 7 bases line up with TRBD2. The junction had 6 bases not matched to a gene; V was cut back by 0 bases and J by 0 bases. Germline CDR1 and CDR2: MNHEY and SVGEGT. This CDR3 spans 17 amino acids. The CDR3 here is CASSYSTTSESTDTQYF. CDR3 nucleotide sequence: TGTGCCAGCAGTTACTCGACCACTAGCGAGAGCACAGATACGCAGTATTTT.

This clonotype was found a few times. In this CDR3 the conserved last residue, phenylalanine or tryptophan, is missing, so a read error is likely. The chain carries TRBV5-1 and TRBJ2-5; tentatively, D is TRBD1 or TRBD2 (6 bases each). The CDR3 contains 15 residues. Germline CDR1 and CDR2: SGHRS and YFSETQ. V was cut by 0 bases and J by 1 base, with 10 bases left in between. The CDR3 is CASSLGRGGQETQYL. CDR3 in DNA: TGCGCCAGCAGCTTGGGCAGGGGAGGCCAAGAGACCCAGTACCTC.

This clonotype has ten or more counts. V is TRBV29-1 and J is TRBJ2-1; a possible D gene is TRBD2 (5 bases). The V end lost 5 bases, the J end lost 4 bases, and 21 bases lay between the germline ends. The length of the CDR3 is 16 residues. The germline V gene encodes CDR1 SQVTM and CDR2 ANQGSEA. DNA for the CDR3: TGCAGCGTTTCGGGATCGGACGTCGCTAATTACAATGAGCAGTTCTTC. Amino acid sequence: CSVSGSDVANYNEQFF.

This clonotype was recorded a few times. The genes are TRBV28 and TRBJ2-5; maybe TRBD1 (6 bases). The J call may be wrong; the DNA end is better matched by TRBJ2-7. CDR1 and CDR2 (germline): MDHEN, SYDVKM. The CDR3 is 16 residues long. This CDR3 reads CASSWWGPTSIYEQYF. For the CDR3, the DNA is TGTGCCAGCAGTTGGTGGGGGCCTACCAGCATCTACGAGCAGTACTTC.